This is a list of T cell receptor beta chains from one sample in a study of Ad26.COV2.S vaccination and SARS-CoV-2 variants. Generated by immunoSEQ multiplex PCR, the TCRdb table keeps only in-frame clones and is missing some. The sample has some 390,000 clones, roughly nine tenths seen once. Here the sequenced sample was peripheral blood, taken in a trial of Ad26.COV2.S vaccine versus placebo. The receptors come from a person aged 18 to 65 who received the Ad26.COV2.S COVID-19 vaccine or a placebo. The CDR3 runs from the conserved cysteine through the conserved F or W. Each record gives: V gene, D gene, clone size, J gene, CDR3 protein, CDR3 DNA. A D gene is named only where the DNA matches it firmly. Clone size is stated in some rows and not others, as once, few, many or a class when expanded.

>TRBV5-1|TRBD2|NA|TRBJ2-1
CASSLGTSGYNEQFF
TGCGCCAGCAGCTTGGGGACTAGCGGGTACAATGAGCAGTTCTTC
>TRBV5-1|NA|NA|TRBJ2-5
CASSSANPQETQYF
TGCGCCAGCAGCTCCGCAAACCCACAAGAGACCCAGTACTTC
>TRBV29-1|NA|NA|TRBJ1-5
CSVESGSNQPQHF
TGCAGCGTTGAATCAGGGAGCAATCAGCCCCAGCATTTT
>TRBV13|TRBD1|NA|TRBJ2-7
CASSLGQGVPYEQYF
TGTGCCAGCAGCTTAGGACAGGGGGTCCCCTACGAGCAGTACTTC
>TRBV25-1|TRBD2|NA|TRBJ2-3
CASSDAQRGVSDTQYF
TGTGCCAGCAGTGATGCCCAGCGGGGGGTGTCAGATACGCAGTATTTT
>TRBV5-1|TRBD2|NA|TRBJ2-5
CASSFLAGGFQATQYF
TGCGCCAGCAGCTTCCTAGCGGGGGGCTTCCAAGCGACCCAGTACTTC
>TRBV7-7|NA|few|TRBJ1-5
CASSLLGGRGNQPQHF
TGTGCCAGCAGCTTGCTCGGAGGGCGGGGCAATCAGCCCCAGCATTTT
>TRBV5-1|TRBD2|once|TRBJ2-5
CASSWGTSGPETQYF
TGCGCCAGCAGCTGGGGGACTAGCGGGCCAGAGACCCAGTACTTC
>TRBV4-1|NA|NA|TRBJ2-7
CASRGDSYEQYF
TGCGCCAGCAGGGGGGATTCCTACGAGCAGTACTTC
>TRBV3-1/TRBV3-2|TRBD2|NA|TRBJ2-6
CASSQASIAGNGANVLTF
TGTGCCAGCAGCCAAGCTTCCATAGCGGGGAATGGGGCCAACGTCCTGACTTTC
>TRBV6-1|NA|NA|TRBJ1-2
CASSENMGGDGYTF
TGTGCCAGCAGTGAAAACATGGGGGGTGATGGCTACACCTTC
>TRBV12-3/TRBV12-4|NA|NA|TRBJ2-3
CASSLARRDTQYF
TGTGCCAGCAGTTTGGCGAGGAGAGATACGCAGTATTTT
>TRBV5-1|NA|NA|TRBJ2-1
CASSNLNEQFF
TGCGCCAGCAGTAACTTAAATGAGCAGTTCTTC
>TRBV5-6|NA|NA|TRBJ1-2
CASSLPGNYGYTF
TGTGCCAGCAGCCTACCTGGAAACTATGGCTACACCTTC
>TRBV10-1|NA|NA|TRBJ2-2
CASSATGTNTGELFF
TGCGCCAGCAGCGCGACAGGAACGAACACCGGGGAGCTGTTTTTT